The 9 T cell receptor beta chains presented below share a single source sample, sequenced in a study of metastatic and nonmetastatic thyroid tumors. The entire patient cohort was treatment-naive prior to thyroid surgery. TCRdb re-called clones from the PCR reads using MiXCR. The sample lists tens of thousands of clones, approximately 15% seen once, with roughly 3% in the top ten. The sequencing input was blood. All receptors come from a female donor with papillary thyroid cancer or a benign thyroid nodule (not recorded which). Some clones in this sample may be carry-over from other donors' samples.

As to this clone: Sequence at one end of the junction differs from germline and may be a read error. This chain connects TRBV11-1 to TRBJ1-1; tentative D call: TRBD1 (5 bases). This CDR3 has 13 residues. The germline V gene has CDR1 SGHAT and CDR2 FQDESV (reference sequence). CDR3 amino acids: CASSLNIGGRALF. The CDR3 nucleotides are TGTGCCAGCAGCTTAAACATTGGGGGTAGAGCTTTATTT.

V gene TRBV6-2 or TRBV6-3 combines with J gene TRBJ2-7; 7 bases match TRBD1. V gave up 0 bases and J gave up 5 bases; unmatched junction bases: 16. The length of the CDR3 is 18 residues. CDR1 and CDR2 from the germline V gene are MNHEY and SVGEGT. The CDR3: CASSYSGDSNFPEDEQYV. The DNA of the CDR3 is TGTGCCAGCAGTTACTCGGGGGACAGTAATTTCCCGGAGGACGAGCAGTACGTC.

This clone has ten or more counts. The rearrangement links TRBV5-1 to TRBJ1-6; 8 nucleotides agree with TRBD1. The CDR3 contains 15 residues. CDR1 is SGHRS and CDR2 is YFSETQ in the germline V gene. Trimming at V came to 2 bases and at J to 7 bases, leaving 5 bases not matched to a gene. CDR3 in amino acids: CASSFGDRSNSPLHF. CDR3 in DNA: TGCGCCAGCAGCTTTGGGGACAGGAGCAATTCACCCCTCCACTTT. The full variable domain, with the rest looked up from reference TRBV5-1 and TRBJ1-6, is KAGVTQTPRYLIKTRGQQVTLSCSPISGHRSVSWYQQTPGQGLQFLFEYFSETQRNKGNFPGRFSGRQFSNSRSEMNVSTLELGDSALYLCASSFGDRSNSPLHFGNGTRLTVT.

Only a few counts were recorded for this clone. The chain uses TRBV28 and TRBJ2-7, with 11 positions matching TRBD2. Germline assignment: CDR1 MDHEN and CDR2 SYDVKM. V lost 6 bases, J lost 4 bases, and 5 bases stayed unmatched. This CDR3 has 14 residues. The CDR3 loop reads CASRNSGGAYEQYF. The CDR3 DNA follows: TGTGCCAGCAGGAATAGCGGGGGGGCTTACGAGCAGTACTTC.

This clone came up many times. The CDR3 here is CASSSLSTQRVYGYTF. The CDR3 DNA is TGTGCCAGCAGTTCTTTATCGACCCAGAGGGTTTATGGCTACACCTTC. This chain links TRBV28 with TRBJ1-2; the D is unclear. Germline CDR1 and CDR2: MDHEN and SYDVKM. Deletions cut 4 bases from V and 5 bases from J, with 20 bases between. The CDR3 runs to 16 residues.

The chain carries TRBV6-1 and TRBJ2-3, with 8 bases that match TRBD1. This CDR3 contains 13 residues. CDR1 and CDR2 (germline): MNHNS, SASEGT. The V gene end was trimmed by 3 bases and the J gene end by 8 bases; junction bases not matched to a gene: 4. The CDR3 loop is CASSDRGQVTQYF. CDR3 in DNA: TGTGCCAGCAGTGACAGGGGGCAGGTTACGCAGTATTTT.

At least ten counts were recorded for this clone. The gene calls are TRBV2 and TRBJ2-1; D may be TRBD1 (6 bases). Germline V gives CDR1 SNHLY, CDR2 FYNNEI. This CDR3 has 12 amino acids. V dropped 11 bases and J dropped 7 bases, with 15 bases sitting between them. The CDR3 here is CACTQGVNEQFF. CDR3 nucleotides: TGTGCCTGCACACAGGGAGTTAATGAGCAGTTCTTC.

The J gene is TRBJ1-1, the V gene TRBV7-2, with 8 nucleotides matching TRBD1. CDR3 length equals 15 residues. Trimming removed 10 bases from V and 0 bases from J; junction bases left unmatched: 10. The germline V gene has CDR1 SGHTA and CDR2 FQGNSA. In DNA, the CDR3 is TGTGCCATCACCATACCGGGACAGGTGAACACTGAAGCTTTCTTT. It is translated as CAITIPGQVNTEAFF.

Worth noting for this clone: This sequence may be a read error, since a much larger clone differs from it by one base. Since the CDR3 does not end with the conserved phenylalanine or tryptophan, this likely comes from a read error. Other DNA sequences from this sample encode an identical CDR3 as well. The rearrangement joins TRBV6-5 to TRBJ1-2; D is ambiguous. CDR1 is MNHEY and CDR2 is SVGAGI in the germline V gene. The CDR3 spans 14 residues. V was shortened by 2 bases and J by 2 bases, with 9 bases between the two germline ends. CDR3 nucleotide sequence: TGTGCCAGCAGTTACGCGCGGGTAAACTATGGCTACACCTCC. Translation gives CASSYARVNYGYTS.